This is a list of T cell receptor beta chains from one sample in a study of early T cells in non-severe SARS-CoV-2 infection. TCRdb analysed the 5' RACE reads with MiXCR anew, one entry per CDR3 protein. Among roughly 80,000 distinct CDR3 sequences, around 15% were seen once, and the ten largest hold more than 10%. The sample taken for sequencing was whole blood. The receptor set was obtained from an adult who was a healthcare worker with PCR-confirmed SARS-CoV-2 infection or an uninfected control (not recorded which). Both conserved end residues are part of each CDR3. The order of the fields is V gene, CDR3 length, D gene, J gene, clone size, CDR3 DNA, CDR3 protein. A D gene is named only where the DNA matches it firmly. Expanded clones are given a class, and other clones once, few, many or no size at all.

TRBV7-8	12	-	TRBJ1-2	-	TGTGCCAGCAGCTTACAGGCTTATGGCTACACCTTC	CASSLQAYGYTF
TRBV7-2	15	TRBD1	TRBJ2-5	-	TGTGCCAGCAGTCGAAACAGGGGCCGGCAAGAGACCCAGTACTTC	CASSRNRGRQETQYF
TRBV10-3	14	-	TRBJ1-1	few	TGTGCCATCAGGGCCGGGACGATTAACACTGAAGCTTTCTTT	CAIRAGTINTEAFF
TRBV7-2	14	-	TRBJ1-4	few	TGTGCCAGCAGCTCGTGGGCAACTAATGAAAAACTGTTTTTT	CASSSWATNEKLFF
TRBV4-1	17	TRBD2	TRBJ2-3	-	TGCGCCAGCAGCCAAGTATCGAGCGGGGGGTTCGCAGATACGCAGTATTTT	CASSQVSSGGFADTQYF
TRBV20-1	15	TRBD2	TRBJ2-1	-	TGCAGTGCTAGACCCAGCGGGAGGTCATACAATGAGCAGTTCTTC	CSARPSGRSYNEQFF
TRBV5-6	12	-	TRBJ2-7	-	TGTGCCAGCAGCCTTCGTAGCCGCGAGCAGTACTTC	CASSLRSREQYF
TRBV4-1	16	-	TRBJ2-7	-	TGCGCCAGCAGCCAAGATGGGGGGACAAACTCCTACGAGCAGTACTTC	CASSQDGGTNSYEQYF
TRBV13	15	-	TRBJ2-1	-	TGTGCCAGCAGCCTCGGTTGGAGATCATACAATGAGCAGTTCTTC	CASSLGWRSYNEQFF
TRBV7-3	13	-	TRBJ2-7	-	TGTGCCAGCAGCTTAAGCATGGGACTCGAGCAGTACTTC	CASSLSMGLEQYF
TRBV29-1	13	-	TRBJ2-2	few	TGCAGCGTTACTACTATGAACACCGGGGAGCTGTTTTTT	CSVTTMNTGELFF
TRBV30	11	-	TRBJ2-7	few	TGTGCCTGGATGGTCGGCCGCGAGCAGTACTTC	CAWMVGREQYF
TRBV6-5	17	TRBD2	TRBJ2-3	many	TGTGCCAGCAGTCCGCATCGACTAGCTCCAAGCACAGATACGCAGTATTTT	CASSPHRLAPSTDTQYF
TRBV5-5	16	-	TRBJ2-2	many	TGTGCCAGCAGCTTGGAGCAGGGCTCGAACACCGGGGAGCTGTTTTTT	CASSLEQGSNTGELFF
TRBV2	13	-	TRBJ1-5	-	TGTGCCAGCAGTGGCCCTAGGAGGCAGCCCCAGCATTTT	CASSGPRRQPQHF
TRBV29-1	11	TRBD1	TRBJ1-2	-	TGCAGCGATGGGACAGGGGTTAGCTACACCTTC	CSDGTGVSYTF
TRBV9	12	-	TRBJ2-1	many	TGTGCCAGCAGCCTGCTAGCGAATGAGCAGTTCTTC	CASSLLANEQFF
TRBV2	16	TRBD2	TRBJ2-4	few	TGTGCCAGCAGAGAAATAGCGGGAGAAACCAAAAACATTCAGTACTTC	CASREIAGETKNIQYF
TRBV7-8	13	-	TRBJ2-5	many	TGTGCCAGCAGCATAAGGACTGCAGAGACCCAGTACTTC	CASSIRTAETQYF